This TCR beta chain appears in the sequencing data of a study of monozygotic twins with inflammatory bowel disease. Reprocessing the 5' RACE reads, TCRdb reports a single entry for every CDR3 protein and omits DNA. The sample data list approximately 400,000 distinct CDR3 sequences. The CDR3 has 14 residues. The germline V gene has CDR1 SGHDN and CDR2 FVKESK. Sequencing used blood. The chain uses TRBV14 and TRBJ1-2; the D call from TCRdb, TRBD1, cannot be confirmed without DNA. This clonotype originated in a human donor with ulcerative colitis or Crohn's disease, or a healthy co-twin of an affected twin (not recorded which). The chain's CDR3 is CASSRDTMNYGYTF.